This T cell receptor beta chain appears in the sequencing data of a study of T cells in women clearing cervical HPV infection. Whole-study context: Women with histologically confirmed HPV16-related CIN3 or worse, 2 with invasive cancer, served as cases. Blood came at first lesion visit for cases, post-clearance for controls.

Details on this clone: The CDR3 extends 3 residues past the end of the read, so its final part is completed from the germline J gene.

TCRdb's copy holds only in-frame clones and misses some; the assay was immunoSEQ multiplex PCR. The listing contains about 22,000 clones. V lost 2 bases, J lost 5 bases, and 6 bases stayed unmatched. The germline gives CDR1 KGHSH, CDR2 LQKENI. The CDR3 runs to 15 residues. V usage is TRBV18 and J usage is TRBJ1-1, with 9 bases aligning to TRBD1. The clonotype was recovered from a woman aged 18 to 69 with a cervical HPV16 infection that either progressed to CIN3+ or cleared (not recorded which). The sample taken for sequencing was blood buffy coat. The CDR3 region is CASSPTPGQGTEAFF. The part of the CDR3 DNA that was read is TGTGCCAGCTCACCAACTCCGGGACAGGGAACTGAA.